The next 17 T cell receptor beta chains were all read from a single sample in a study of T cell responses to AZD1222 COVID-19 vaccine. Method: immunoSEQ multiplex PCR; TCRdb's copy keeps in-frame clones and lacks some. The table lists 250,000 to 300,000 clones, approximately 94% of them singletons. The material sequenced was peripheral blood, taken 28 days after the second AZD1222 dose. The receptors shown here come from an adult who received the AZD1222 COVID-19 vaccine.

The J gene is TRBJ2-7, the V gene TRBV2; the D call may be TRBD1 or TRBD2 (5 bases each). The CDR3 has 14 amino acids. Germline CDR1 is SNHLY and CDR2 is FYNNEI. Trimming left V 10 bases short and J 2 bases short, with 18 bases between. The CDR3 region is CATDPGLGAYEQYF. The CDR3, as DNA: TGTGCCACCGACCCAGGGTTGGGGGCCTACGAGCAGTACTTC.

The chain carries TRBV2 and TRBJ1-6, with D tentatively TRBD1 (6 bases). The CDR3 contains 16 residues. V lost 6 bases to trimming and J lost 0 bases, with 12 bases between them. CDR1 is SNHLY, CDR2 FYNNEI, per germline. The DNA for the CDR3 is TGTGCCAGCAGATACAGGGTCAGCTCCTATAATTCACCCCTCCACTTT. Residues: CASRYRVSSYNSPLHF.

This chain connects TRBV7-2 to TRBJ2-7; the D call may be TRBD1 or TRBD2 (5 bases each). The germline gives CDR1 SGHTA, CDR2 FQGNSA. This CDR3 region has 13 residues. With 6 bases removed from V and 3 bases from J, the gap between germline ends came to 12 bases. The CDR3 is CASRRDRNYEQYF. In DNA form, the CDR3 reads TGTGCCAGCAGGAGGGACCGAAACTACGAGCAGTACTTC.

Here the CDR3 DNA reads TGTGCCAGCAGCCAAGGGCAATTACAGGGCGGTGGCTACACCTTC. Translation: CASSQGQLQGGGYTF. The rearrangement joins TRBV9 to TRBJ1-2; a weak D match, TRBD1 (6 bases). Trimming removed 4 bases at V and 7 bases at J, with 20 bases between. The CDR3 is 15 residues long. CDR1 and CDR2 from the germline V gene are SGDLS and YYNGEE.

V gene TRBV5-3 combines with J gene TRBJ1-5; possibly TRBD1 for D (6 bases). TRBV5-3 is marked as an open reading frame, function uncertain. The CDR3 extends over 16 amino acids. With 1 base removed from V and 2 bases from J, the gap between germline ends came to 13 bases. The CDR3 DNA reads TGTGCCAGAAGCTTGTTAAGGGACACTCGCAATCAGCCCCAGCATTTT. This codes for CARSLLRDTRNQPQHF.

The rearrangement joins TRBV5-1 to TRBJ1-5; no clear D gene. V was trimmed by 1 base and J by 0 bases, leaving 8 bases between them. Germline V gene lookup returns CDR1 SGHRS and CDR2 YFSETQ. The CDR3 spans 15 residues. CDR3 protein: CASSLTGISNQPQHF. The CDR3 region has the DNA TGCGCCAGCAGCTTGACCGGTATTAGCAATCAGCCCCAGCATTTT.

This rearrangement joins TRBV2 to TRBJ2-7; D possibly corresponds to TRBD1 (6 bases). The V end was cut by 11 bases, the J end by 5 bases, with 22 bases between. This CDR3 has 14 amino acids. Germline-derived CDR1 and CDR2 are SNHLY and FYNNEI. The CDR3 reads CAGSIRDTDDEQYF. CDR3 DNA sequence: TGTGCCGGGTCAATACGGGACACGGACGACGAGCAGTACTTC. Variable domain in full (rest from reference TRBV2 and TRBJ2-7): EPEVTQTPSHQVTQMGQEVILRCVPISNHLYFYWYRQILGQKVEFLVSFYNNEISEKSEIFDDQFSVERPDGSNFTLKIRSTKLEDSAMYFCAGSIRDTDDEQYFGPGTRLTVT.

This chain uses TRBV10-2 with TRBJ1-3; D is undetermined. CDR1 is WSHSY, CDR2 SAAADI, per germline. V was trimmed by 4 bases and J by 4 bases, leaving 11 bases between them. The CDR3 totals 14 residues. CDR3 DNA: TGCGCCAGCAGTGCGGGTGAATCGGGAAACACCATATATTTT. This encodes CASSAGESGNTIYF.

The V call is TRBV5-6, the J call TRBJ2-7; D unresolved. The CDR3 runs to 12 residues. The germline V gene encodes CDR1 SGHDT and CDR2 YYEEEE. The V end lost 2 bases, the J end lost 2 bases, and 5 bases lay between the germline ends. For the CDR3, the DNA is TGTGCCAGCAGCTTACGACCCTACGAGCAGTACTTC. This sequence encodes CASSLRPYEQYF.

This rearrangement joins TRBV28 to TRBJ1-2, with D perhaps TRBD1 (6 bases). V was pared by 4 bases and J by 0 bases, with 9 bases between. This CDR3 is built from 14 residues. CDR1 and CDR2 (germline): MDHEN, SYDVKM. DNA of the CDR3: TGTGCCAGCAGTTGGCAGGGGACTAACTATGGCTACACCTTC. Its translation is CASSWQGTNYGYTF.

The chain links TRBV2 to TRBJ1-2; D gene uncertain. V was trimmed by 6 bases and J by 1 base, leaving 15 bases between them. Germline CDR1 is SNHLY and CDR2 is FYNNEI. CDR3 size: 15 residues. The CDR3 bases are TGTGCCAGCAGCCGGGCCACCAACCTTAACTATGGCTACACCTTC. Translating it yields CASSRATNLNYGYTF.

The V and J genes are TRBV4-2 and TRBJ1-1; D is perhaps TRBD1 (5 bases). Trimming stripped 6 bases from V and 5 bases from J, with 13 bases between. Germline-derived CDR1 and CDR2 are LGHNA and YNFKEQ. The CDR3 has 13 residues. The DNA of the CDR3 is TGTGCCAGCAGTAGGGGTGTTGGGACTGAAGCTTTCTTT. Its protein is CASSRGVGTEAFF.

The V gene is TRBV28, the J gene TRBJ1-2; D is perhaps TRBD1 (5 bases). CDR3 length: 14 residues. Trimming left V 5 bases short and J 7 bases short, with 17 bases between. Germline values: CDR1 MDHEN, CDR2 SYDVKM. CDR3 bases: TGTGCCAGCAGTCCCGGGGCAGGGATGGTTGGCTACACCTTC. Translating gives CASSPGAGMVGYTF.

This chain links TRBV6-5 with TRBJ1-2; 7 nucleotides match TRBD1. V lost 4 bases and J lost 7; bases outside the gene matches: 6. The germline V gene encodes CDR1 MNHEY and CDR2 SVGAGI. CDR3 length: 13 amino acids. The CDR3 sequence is CASSFLQGSGYTF. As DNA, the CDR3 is TGTGCCAGCAGTTTTTTACAGGGGTCTGGCTACACCTTC.

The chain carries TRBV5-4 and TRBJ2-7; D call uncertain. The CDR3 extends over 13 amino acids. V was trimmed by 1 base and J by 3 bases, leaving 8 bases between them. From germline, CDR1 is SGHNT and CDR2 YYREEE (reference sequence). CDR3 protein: CASSLPPSYEQYF. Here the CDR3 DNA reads TGTGCCAGCAGCTTGCCCCCCAGCTACGAGCAGTACTTC.

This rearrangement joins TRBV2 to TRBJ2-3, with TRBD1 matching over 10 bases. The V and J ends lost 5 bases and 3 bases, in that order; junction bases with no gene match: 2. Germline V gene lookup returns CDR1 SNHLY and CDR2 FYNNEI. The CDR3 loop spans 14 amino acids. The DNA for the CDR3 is TGTGCCAGCAGTCGGGACAGGGGTACAGATACGCAGTATTTT. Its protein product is CASSRDRGTDTQYF.

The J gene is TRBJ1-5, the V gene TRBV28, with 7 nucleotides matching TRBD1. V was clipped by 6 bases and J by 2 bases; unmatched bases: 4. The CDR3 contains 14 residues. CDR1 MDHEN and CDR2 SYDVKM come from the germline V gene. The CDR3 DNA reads TGTGCCAGCAGGACAGGGCAGGGCAATCAGCCCCAGCATTTT. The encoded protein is CASRTGQGNQPQHF. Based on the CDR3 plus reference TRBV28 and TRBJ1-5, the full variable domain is DVKVTQSSRYLVKRTGEKVFLECVQDMDHENMFWYRQDPGLGLRLIYFSYDVKMKEKGDIPEGYSVSREKKERFSLILESASTNQTSMYLCASRTGQGNQPQHFGDGTRLSIL.